The 2 T cell receptor beta chains below come from one sample, sequenced in a study of response to subunit inactivated influenza vaccine. MiXCR, run by TCRdb on the RT-PCR reads, gives a single entry per CDR3 protein. The table lists over 150,000 distinct CDR3 sequences, approximately 9.2% of them singletons. Material: non-naive T cells sorted from PBMCs, obtained on the day of vaccination. The source is a man aged 45 to 65 who received an inactivated influenza vaccine.

This clonotype was seen a handful of times. The rearrangement uses TRBV5-1 and TRBJ1-2; D uncertain. The CDR3 totals 16 residues. V lost 2 bases to trimming and J lost 4 bases, with 18 bases between them. Germline loops: CDR1 SGHRS, CDR2 YFSETQ. The CDR3 nucleotides read TGCGCCAGCAGCTTTGACAATCCCGTACTGGGCTATGGCTACACCTTC. Translation: CASSFDNPVLGYGYTF.

This chain connects TRBV29-1 to TRBJ2-3; D might be TRBD2 (5 bases). Germline CDR1 SQVTM, CDR2 ANQGSEA. V gave up 2 bases and J gave up 1 base, with 13 bases separating them. There are 15 residues in the CDR3. The CDR3: CSVEWVGAGTDTQYF. CDR3 nucleotides: TGCAGCGTTGAATGGGTGGGAGCGGGCACAGATACGCAGTATTTT.